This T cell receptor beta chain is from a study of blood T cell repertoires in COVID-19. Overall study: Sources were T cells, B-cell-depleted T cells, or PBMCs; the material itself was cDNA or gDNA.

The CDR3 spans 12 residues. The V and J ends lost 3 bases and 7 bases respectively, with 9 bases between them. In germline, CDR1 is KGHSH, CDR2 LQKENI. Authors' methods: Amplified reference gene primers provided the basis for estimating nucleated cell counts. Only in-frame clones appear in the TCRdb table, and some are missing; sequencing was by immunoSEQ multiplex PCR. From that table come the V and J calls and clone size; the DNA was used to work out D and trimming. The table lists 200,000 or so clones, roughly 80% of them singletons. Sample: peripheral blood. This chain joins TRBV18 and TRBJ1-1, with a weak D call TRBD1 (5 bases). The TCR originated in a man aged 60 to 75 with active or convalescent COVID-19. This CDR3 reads CASSPRGGEAFF. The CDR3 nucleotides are TGTGCCAGCTCACCCCGGGGGGGTGAAGCTTTCTTT.